Listed here are 30 T cell receptor beta chains from one sample, sequenced in a study of blood T cells in healthy people across ages. Combining a sample-barcoded 5' primer with a J-beta primer mix, a second PCR ran for roughly 6 to 11 cycles. A single record per CDR3 protein comes from TCRdb applying MiXCR to the 5' RACE reads. The sample yields about 760,000 distinct CDR3 sequences, roughly 25% seen once. The sample also formed part of further work on T cells of mothers and their children.

Sample: blood. All receptors derive from a boy aged 5 to 17 in good health.

The chain uses TRBV23-1 and TRBJ2-2, with D possibly matching TRBD1 (6 bases). TRBV23-1 is an ORF; its function is uncertain. Trimming pared 8 bases from V and 6 bases from J, leaving 13 bases between. This CDR3 has 13 amino acids. CDR3 coding DNA: TGCGCCAGCGGATTACAGGGCGCCGGGGAGCTGTTTTTT. It is translated as CASGLQGAGELFF.

The table lists this clonotype with a few counts. In nucleotides, the CDR3 is TGTGCCAGCAAAACGGGACAGGGAAGATACGAGCAGTACTTC. Translated, it gives CASKTGQGRYEQYF. The chain recombines TRBV6-5 with TRBJ2-5, with 9 bases that match TRBD1. TRBJ2-7 matches the DNA end more closely, so the J call is doubtful. CDR3 length equals 14 residues. From germline, CDR1 is MNHEY and CDR2 SVGAGI.

The V gene is TRBV20-1, the J gene TRBJ2-1; possibly TRBD1 for D (5 bases). The germline CDR1 and CDR2 sequences are DFQATT and SNEGSKA (reference sequence). Trimming shortened V by 5 bases and J by 1 base, and 15 bases separated the two germline ends. This CDR3 is built from 15 residues. The CDR3, as DNA: TGCAGTGCTCCCGAAGGGGTAGATTCCTACAATGAGCAGTTCTTC. Its translation: CSAPEGVDSYNEQFF.

The genes are TRBV7-9 and TRBJ2-7; 8 positions agree with TRBD1. The CDR3 is 17 residues long. Trimming took 2 bases from V and 2 from J; bases not matched to a gene: 11. Germline lookup yields CDR1 SEHNR and CDR2 FQNEAQ (reference sequence). The DNA of the CDR3 is TGTGCCAGCAGCTTATCAAACGGGACAGGACTTCCCTACGAGCAGTACTTC. It specifies CASSLSNGTGLPYEQYF.

The rearrangement uses TRBV12-3 or TRBV12-4 and TRBJ2-5, with 7 bases that match TRBD1. This CDR3 comprises 13 residues. V shed 3 bases and J 11 bases; nucleotides not matched to a gene: 9. Here the CDR3 DNA reads TGTGCCAGCAGTTTCGGACAGGTGGAGGAGCAGTACTTC. Protein: CASSFGQVEEQYF.

The V gene is TRBV9, the J gene TRBJ2-3; 8 positions match TRBD2. V gave up 2 bases and J gave up 6 bases; unmatched junction bases: 8. Germline CDR1 is SGDLS and CDR2 is YYNGEE. This CDR3 contains 15 residues. CDR3 DNA sequence: TGTGCCAGCAGCGTCCGGACGGGGGGGGAGGATACGCAGTATTTT. Its translation is CASSVRTGGEDTQYF. Together with reference TRBV9 and TRBJ2-3, the CDR3 gives the full variable domain: DSGVTQTPKHLITATGQRVTLRCSPRSGDLSVYWYQQSLDQGLQFLIQYYNGEERAKGNILERFSAQQFPDLHSELNLSSLELGDSALYFCASSVRTGGEDTQYFGPGTRLTVL.

The J gene is TRBJ2-2, the V gene TRBV6-5; D is possibly TRBD1 or TRBD2 (5 bases each). The germline V and J ends were trimmed by 2 bases and 1 base, with 11 bases remaining between them. CDR1 is MNHEY, CDR2 SVGAGI, per germline. The CDR3 loop spans 16 amino acids. The CDR3 loop is CASSYLGGGNTGELFF. CDR3 DNA sequence: TGTGCCAGCAGTTACCTGGGTGGGGGGAACACCGGGGAGCTGTTTTTT.

The chain uses TRBV10-3 and TRBJ2-3; TRBD1 aligns across 7 bases. The CDR3 sequence is 16 residues long. Per germline, CDR1 ENHRY and CDR2 SYGVKD. Trimming removed 0 bases from V and 4 bases from J; junction bases left unmatched: 7. CDR3 loop: CAISESARGRADTQYF. The CDR3 nucleotides read TGTGCCATCAGTGAGTCGGCCAGGGGGAGAGCAGATACGCAGTATTTT.

The DNA for the CDR3 is TGTGCCAGCAGCCTACGACTAGCGGACACCTACGAGCAGTACTTC. Translation gives CASSLRLADTYEQYF. The chain links TRBV11-2 to TRBJ2-7, with 9 bases that match TRBD2. V was clipped by 5 bases and J by 2 bases; unmatched bases: 7. The CDR3 extends over 15 amino acids. Per the germline V gene, CDR1 is SGHAT and CDR2 is FQNNGV.

This chain links TRBV28 with TRBJ2-7; 8 bases map to TRBD1. V trimming: 5 bases; J trimming: 0 bases; junction bases outside the gene matches: 6. This CDR3 comprises 15 residues. Germline V gene sequence: CDR1 MDHEN, CDR2 SYDVKM. This CDR3 reads CASSTYRGSSYEQYF. The CDR3 bases are TGTGCCAGCAGTACCTACAGGGGGAGCTCCTACGAGCAGTACTTC.

The chain employs TRBV7-2 and TRBJ2-5; 9 bases match TRBD1. CDR3 size: 16 residues. Trimming at V came to 5 bases and at J to 4 bases, leaving 11 bases not matched to a gene. Per germline, CDR1 SGHTA and CDR2 FQGNSA. The CDR3 region has the DNA TGTGCCAGCAGCCGACCCGGGACAGGGATTTCAGAGACCCAGTACTTC. This sequence encodes CASSRPGTGISETQYF.

The chain employs TRBV5-1 and TRBJ2-7, with a tentative D call TRBD2 (6 bases). V shed 1 base and J shed 0 bases, with 11 bases lying between them. Germline CDR1 and CDR2: SGHRS and YFSETQ. The CDR3 consists of 15 residues. The DNA of the CDR3 is TGCGCCAGCAGCTTGACGGCTAGCGTCTCCTACGAGCAGTACTTC. Translated, it gives CASSLTASVSYEQYF.

V is TRBV6-5 and J is TRBJ2-5; 13 bases agree with TRBD2. CDR3 length equals 20 residues. Unmatched junction bases numbered 13, after V lost 0 bases and J lost 3 bases. Germline V gene lookup returns CDR1 MNHEY and CDR2 SVGAGI. This CDR3 is CASSYSSHLKGTSGKETQYF. The CDR3 region has the DNA TGTGCCAGCAGTTACTCGTCCCACCTCAAAGGGACTAGCGGGAAAGAGACCCAGTACTTC.

The chain carries TRBV7-2 and TRBJ2-1; 10 nucleotides match TRBD2. Trimming took 6 bases from V and 8 from J; bases not matched to a gene: 7. The CDR3 loop spans 14 amino acids. Germline lookup yields CDR1 SGHTA and CDR2 FQGNSA. This CDR3 reads CASSPSGSFDEQFF. CDR3 nucleotides: TGTGCCAGCAGTCCTAGCGGGAGTTTCGATGAGCAGTTCTTC.

This clonotype occurred a few times. The chain combines TRBV7-9 with TRBJ2-1; 8 bases are shared with TRBD1. The trim removed 7 bases at V and 9 bases at J, leaving 14 bases unmatched. Per germline, CDR1 SEHNR and CDR2 FQNEAQ (reference sequence). The CDR3 is made up of 15 amino acids. The CDR3 DNA reads TGTGCCAGCACCGAACCGAACAGGGGGATGCTTGAGCAGTTCTTC. Translation: CASTEPNRGMLEQFF.

The gene calls are TRBV3-1 and TRBJ2-6, with D tentatively TRBD2 (6 bases). Germline CDR1 LGHDT, CDR2 YNNKEL (reference sequence). This CDR3 region has 19 residues. Between the trimmed V and J ends, which lost 4 bases and 0 bases, there was a span of 19 bases. DNA for the CDR3: TGTGCCAGCAGCCGGGTTAGCGGAGGTCGGAGCTCTGGGGCCAACGTCCTGACTTTC. Translating gives CASSRVSGGRSSGANVLTF.

This chain links TRBV4-3 with TRBJ2-6, with TRBD1 matching 9 bases. Germline CDR1 and CDR2: LGHNA and YSLEER. The CDR3 runs 18 residues. The ends lost 6 bases at V and 3 bases at J; junction bases unmatched: 12. Written as DNA, the CDR3 is TGCGCCAGCAGTAGGCGGACAGGGGCTTTGTATGGGGCCAACGTCCTGACTTTC. Translated, it gives CASSRRTGALYGANVLTF.

This clonotype was seen more than once but under ten times. The chain is built from TRBV7-3 and TRBJ2-1, with TRBD2 identical over 10 bases. V lost 6 bases, J lost 5 bases, and 4 bases stayed unmatched. The CDR3 loop spans 14 amino acids. The germline V gene has CDR1 SGHTA and CDR2 FQGTGA. The CDR3 here is CASSPGTSDNEQFF. The CDR3 coding sequence is TGTGCCAGCAGTCCCGGGACTAGCGACAATGAGCAGTTCTTC.

The table lists this clonotype with many counts. This rearrangement joins TRBV29-1 to TRBJ2-1; 10 nucleotides line up with TRBD2. The V gene end was trimmed by 1 base and the J gene end by 7 bases; junction bases not matched to a gene: 13. The CDR3 extends over 17 amino acids. Germline loops: CDR1 SQVTM, CDR2 ANQGSEA. The CDR3 sequence is CSVEGAASGRGLNEQFF. The CDR3 bases are TGCAGCGTTGAAGGGGCGGCTAGCGGGAGAGGGCTAAATGAGCAGTTCTTC.

V gene TRBV3-1 combines with J gene TRBJ1-5; D might be TRBD1 (5 bases). This CDR3 region has 14 residues. Trimming shortened V by 3 bases and J by 6 bases, and 12 bases separated the two germline ends. Germline V gives CDR1 LGHDT, CDR2 YNNKEL (reference sequence). The chain's CDR3 is CASSQGDRSQPQHF. The CDR3 DNA sequence: TGTGCCAGCAGCCAGGGGGACCGGAGTCAGCCCCAGCATTTT.

The rearrangement links TRBV5-6 to TRBJ2-7; possibly TRBD2 for D (6 bases). Germline lookup yields CDR1 SGHDT and CDR2 YYEEEE. This CDR3 has 14 amino acids. V was pared by 6 bases and J by 3 bases, with 16 bases between. CDR3 DNA: TGTGCCAGCAACGAACTAGCTGCTGACTACGAGCAGTACTTC. Translating it yields CASNELAADYEQYF.

The V call is TRBV20-1, the J call TRBJ1-2, with D possibly being TRBD1 (5 bases). Germline assignment: CDR1 DFQATT and CDR2 SNEGSKA (reference sequence). The CDR3 is 14 residues long. V lost 1 base and J 5 bases, leaving 14 bases between the germline ends. CDR3 loop: CSARGSMGDYGYTF. DNA of the CDR3: TGCAGTGCTAGAGGCTCAATGGGGGATTATGGCTACACCTTC.

CDR3 coding DNA: TGCAGCGTTGATGGGCTGAACTCCTACAATGAGCAGTTCTTC. It translates to CSVDGLNSYNEQFF. The rearrangement joins TRBV29-1 to TRBJ2-1; D gene uncertain. This CDR3 is 14 amino acids long. CDR1 is SQVTM, CDR2 ANQGSEA, per germline. With 3 bases removed from V and 0 bases from J, the gap between germline ends came to 9 bases.

V gene TRBV10-3 combines with J gene TRBJ2-7, with 9 bases fitting TRBD2. Looked up from germline, CDR1 is ENHRY and CDR2 is SYGVKD. This CDR3 is built from 15 residues. V dropped 0 bases and J dropped 2; count of bases not matched to a gene: 2. The CDR3 region has the DNA TGTGCCATCAGTGAGTCGGGCGGGGGGGCCTACGAGCAGTACTTC. It encodes CAISESGGGAYEQYF.

The genes are TRBV6-1 and TRBJ2-5, with D unresolved. Germline CDR1 reads MNHNS; CDR2 reads SASEGT. Trimming took 8 bases from V and 7 from J, leaving 5 bases between them. The CDR3 extends over 9 amino acids. The CDR3 region is CASLATQYF. The CDR3 DNA follows: TGTGCCAGCCTGGCGACCCAGTACTTC.

This clonotype was seen more than once but under ten times. At one of its ends the junction is not consistent with the germline gene, which may arise from a read error. The chain has TRBV11-2 and TRBJ2-1; weak D call: TRBD1 (6 bases). This CDR3 is 16 amino acids long. Germline CDR1 reads SGHAT; CDR2 reads FQNNGV. In nucleotides, the CDR3 is TGTGCCAGCAGCCCACTAAGGGGGAGAAACTACAATGGGCAGTTCTTC. Amino acids: CASSPLRGRNYNGQFF.

This sequence joins TRBV6-5 and TRBJ2-5, with 9 bases lining up with TRBD2. CDR1 is MNHEY and CDR2 is SVGAGI in the germline V gene. V lost 10 bases, J lost 5 bases, and 11 bases stayed unmatched. The CDR3 has 14 residues. The CDR3 reads CATRAAGGRETQYF. CDR3 nucleotides: TGTGCCACGCGGGCAGCGGGGGGTCGGGAGACCCAGTACTTC.

The V and J genes are TRBV6-2 or TRBV6-3 and TRBJ2-4; TRBD2 agrees at 7 bases. This CDR3 contains 14 residues. V lost 8 bases, J lost 0 bases, and 4 bases stayed unmatched. Germline lookup yields CDR1 MNHEY and CDR2 SVGEGT. The CDR3 DNA sequence: TGTGCCAGCGGGGGGGACCTAGCCAAAAACATTCAGTACTTC. Translated: CASGGDLAKNIQYF.

This clonotype was seen only a few times. J is TRBJ1-1 and V is TRBV15; D might be TRBD1 (5 bases). The CDR3 extends over 18 amino acids. CDR1 and CDR2 from the germline V gene are LNHNV and YYDKDF (reference sequence). V lost 3 bases and J 1 base, leaving 21 bases between the germline ends. The CDR3 reads CATSRLTSLGQRNTEAFF. Written as DNA, the CDR3 is TGTGCCACCAGCAGGTTGACCTCCCTAGGACAAAGGAACACTGAAGCTTTCTTT.

V is TRBV6-5 and J is TRBJ1-2; D not resolved. Germline V gene data show CDR1 as MNHEY and CDR2 as SVGAGI. The CDR3 loop spans 12 amino acids. The ends were cut back, 6 bases at V and 8 bases at J, with 13 bases in the middle. CDR3 amino acids: CASSFGLGGYTF. The CDR3 nucleotides are TGTGCCAGCAGCTTTGGCCTGGGGGGCTACACCTTC.